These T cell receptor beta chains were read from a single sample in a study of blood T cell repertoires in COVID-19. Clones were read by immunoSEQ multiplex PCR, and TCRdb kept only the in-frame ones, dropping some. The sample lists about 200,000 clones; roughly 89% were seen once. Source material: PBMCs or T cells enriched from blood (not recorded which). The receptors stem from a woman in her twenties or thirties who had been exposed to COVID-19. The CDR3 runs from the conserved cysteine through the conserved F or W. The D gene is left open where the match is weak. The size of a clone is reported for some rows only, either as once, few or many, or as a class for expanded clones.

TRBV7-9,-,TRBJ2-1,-,TGTGCCAGCAGCTTAGACGGGTACAATGAGCAGTTCTTC,CASSLDGYNEQFF
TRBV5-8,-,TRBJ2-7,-,TGTGCCAGCAGCTCAGACCCCGGGGTCTACGAGCAGTACTTC,CASSSDPGVYEQYF
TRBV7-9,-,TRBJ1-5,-,TGTGCCAGCAGCTTGGGGCCTTATCAGCCCCAGCATTTT,CASSLGPYQPQHF
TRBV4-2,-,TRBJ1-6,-,TGTGCCAGCAGCCCGGCAGGAGGGGATTCACCCCTCCACTTT,CASSPAGGDSPLHF
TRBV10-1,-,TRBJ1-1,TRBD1,TGCGCCAGCAGCACCGGGACAGAGGAAGCTTTCTTT,CASSTGTEEAFF
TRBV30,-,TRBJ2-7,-,TGTGCCTGGAGTAAGGAGGCTACCTACGAGCAGTACTTC,CAWSKEATYEQYF
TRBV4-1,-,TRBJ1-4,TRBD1,TGCGCCAGCAGCCAACCGACAGGGGATGAAAAACTGTTTTTT,CASSQPTGDEKLFF
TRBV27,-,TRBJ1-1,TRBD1,TGTGCCAGCGCGTCCCAACAGGGGAGCTTCACTGAAGCTTTCTTT,CASASQQGSFTEAFF
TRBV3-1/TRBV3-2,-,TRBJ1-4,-,TGTGCCAGCAGCCAAAAGCAGGGTGCGGGGAATGAAAAACTGTTTTTT,CASSQKQGAGNEKLFF
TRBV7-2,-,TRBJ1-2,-,TGTGCCAGCAGCTTAGCCGGCTATCAGGGATCCTATGGCTACACCTTC,CASSLAGYQGSYGYTF
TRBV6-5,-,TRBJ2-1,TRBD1,TGTGCCAGCAGGGGACAGATATACAATGAGCAGTTCTTC,CASRGQIYNEQFF
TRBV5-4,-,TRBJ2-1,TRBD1,TGTGCCAGCAGCCGGGACAGCGACAATGAGCAGTTCTTC,CASSRDSDNEQFF
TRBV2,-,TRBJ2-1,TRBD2,TGTGCCAGCAGTACTAGCGGGGGGAACAATGAGCAGTTCTTC,CASSTSGGNNEQFF
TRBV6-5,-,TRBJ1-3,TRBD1,TGTGCCAGTACAGGGGACGGAAACACCATATATTTT,CASTGDGNTIYF
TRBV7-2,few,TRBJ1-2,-,TGTGCCAGCAGCCCCCGTGGGGGCGATGGCTACACCTTC,CASSPRGGDGYTF
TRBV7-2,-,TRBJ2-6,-,TGTGCCAGCACCTTGAGGATGGCAGCCTCCTCTGGGGCCAACGTCCTGACTTTC,CASTLRMAASSGANVLTF
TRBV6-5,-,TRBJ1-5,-,TGTGCCGCCGGGGGACAGCCCCAGCATTTT,CAAGGQPQHF
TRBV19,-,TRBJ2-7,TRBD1,TGTGCCACCGCCCCCGGGACAGGGATGTACGAGCAGTACTTC,CATAPGTGMYEQYF
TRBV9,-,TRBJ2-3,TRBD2,TGTGCCAGCACCGTAAGCGGGGTGGGCACAGATACGCAGTATTTT,CASTVSGVGTDTQYF
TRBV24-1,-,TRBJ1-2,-,TGTGCCACCAGTGATCGGGGAGGGTATGCCTACACCTTC,CATSDRGGYAYTF
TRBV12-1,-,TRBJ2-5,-,TGTGCCAGCAGCTCAGAGACTAGCGGGTTAGAAGAGACCCAGTACTTC,CASSSETSGLEETQYF
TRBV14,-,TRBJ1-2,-,TGTGCCAGCAGCCAAGCCAGGATTTTAGGCTACACCTTC,CASSQARILGYTF
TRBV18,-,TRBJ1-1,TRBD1,TGTGCCAGCTCACCGACAGGGGGCCTCACTGAAGCTTTCTTT,CASSPTGGLTEAFF
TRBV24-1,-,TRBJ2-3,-,TGTGCCACCAGTGATTCGTACACAGATACGCAGTATTTT,CATSDSYTDTQYF
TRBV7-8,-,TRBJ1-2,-,TGTGTCAGCAGCTTAGTGAGCTATGGCTACACCTTC,CVSSLVSYGYTF
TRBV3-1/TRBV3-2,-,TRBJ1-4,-,TGTGCCAGCAGCCGAGAACCGGTTAATGAAAAACTGTTTTTT,CASSREPVNEKLFF
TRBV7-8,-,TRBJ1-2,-,TGTGCCAGCAGCTTAGAAGGGCAGGGTACCTATGGCTACACCTTC,CASSLEGQGTYGYTF
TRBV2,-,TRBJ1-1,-,TGTGCCAGCTGTATGAACACTGAAGCTTTCTTT,CASCMNTEAFF
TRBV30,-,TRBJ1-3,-,TGTGCCTGGAGTAAGGGTGACAGCAACTCTGGAAACACCATATATTTT,CAWSKGDSNSGNTIYF
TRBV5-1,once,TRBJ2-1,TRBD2,TGCGCCAGCAGCTACCACCTCCTAGCGGGGGAGTTCGGGGTTGAGCAGTTCTTC,CASSYHLLAGEFGVEQFF
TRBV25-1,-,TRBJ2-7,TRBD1,TGTGCCAGCAGTGCCCGTTTCGGGACAGGCGCCGAGCAGTACTTC,CASSARFGTGAEQYF
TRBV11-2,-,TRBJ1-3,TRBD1,TGTGCCAGCAGCTTATTGGTGGACAGGGGGCCTGGAAACACCATATATTTT,CASSLLVDRGPGNTIYF
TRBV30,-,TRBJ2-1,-,TGTGCCTGGAGTGTGACCGGGCTAGCCTCATACAATGAGCAGTTCTTC,CAWSVTGLASYNEQFF